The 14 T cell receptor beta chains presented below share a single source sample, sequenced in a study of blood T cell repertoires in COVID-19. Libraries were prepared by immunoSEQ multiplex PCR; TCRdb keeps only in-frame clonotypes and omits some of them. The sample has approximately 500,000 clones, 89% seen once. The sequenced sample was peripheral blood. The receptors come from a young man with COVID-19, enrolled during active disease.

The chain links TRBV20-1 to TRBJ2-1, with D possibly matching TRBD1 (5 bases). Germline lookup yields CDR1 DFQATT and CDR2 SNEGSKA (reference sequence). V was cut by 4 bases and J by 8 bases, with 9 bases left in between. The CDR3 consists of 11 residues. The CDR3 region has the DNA TGCAGTGCTACCAAGACAGATGAGCAGTTCTTC. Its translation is CSATKTDEQFF.

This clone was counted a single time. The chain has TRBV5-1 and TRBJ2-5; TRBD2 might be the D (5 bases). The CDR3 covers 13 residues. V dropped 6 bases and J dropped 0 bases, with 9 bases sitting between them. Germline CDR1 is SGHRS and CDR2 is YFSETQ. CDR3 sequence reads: CASTRGYQETQYF. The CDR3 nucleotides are TGCGCCAGCACAAGAGGGTACCAAGAGACCCAGTACTTC. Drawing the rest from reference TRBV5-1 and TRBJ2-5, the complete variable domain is KAGVTQTPRYLIKTRGQQVTLSCSPISGHRSVSWYQQTPGQGLQFLFEYFSETQRNKGNFPGRFSGRQFSNSRSEMNVSTLELGDSALYLCASTRGYQETQYFGPGTRLLVL.

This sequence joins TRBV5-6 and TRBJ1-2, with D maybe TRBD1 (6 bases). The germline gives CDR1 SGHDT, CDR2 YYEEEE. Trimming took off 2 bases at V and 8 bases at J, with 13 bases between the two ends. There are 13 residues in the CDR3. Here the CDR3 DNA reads TGTGCCAGCAGCTTACCAGGGGCGGTGGGCTACACCTTC. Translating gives CASSLPGAVGYTF.

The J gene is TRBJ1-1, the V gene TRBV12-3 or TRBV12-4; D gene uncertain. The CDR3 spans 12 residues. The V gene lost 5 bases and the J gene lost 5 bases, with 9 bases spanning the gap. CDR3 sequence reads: CASSGPGTEAFF. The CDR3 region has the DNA TGTGCCAGCAGTGGGCCGGGGACTGAAGCTTTCTTT.

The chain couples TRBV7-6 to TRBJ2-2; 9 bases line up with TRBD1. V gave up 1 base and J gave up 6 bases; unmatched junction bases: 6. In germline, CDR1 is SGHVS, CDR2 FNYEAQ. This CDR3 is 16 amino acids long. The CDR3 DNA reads TGTGCCAGCAGCTTAGTCGGGACAGGGAGGGCCGGGGAGCTGTTTTTT. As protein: CASSLVGTGRAGELFF.

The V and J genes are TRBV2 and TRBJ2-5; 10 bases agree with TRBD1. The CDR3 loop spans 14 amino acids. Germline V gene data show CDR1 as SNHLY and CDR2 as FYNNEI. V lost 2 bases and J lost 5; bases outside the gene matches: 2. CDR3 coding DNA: TGTGCCAGCAGTGAAAGGGGACAGGGGGAGACCCAGTACTTC. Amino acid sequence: CASSERGQGETQYF.

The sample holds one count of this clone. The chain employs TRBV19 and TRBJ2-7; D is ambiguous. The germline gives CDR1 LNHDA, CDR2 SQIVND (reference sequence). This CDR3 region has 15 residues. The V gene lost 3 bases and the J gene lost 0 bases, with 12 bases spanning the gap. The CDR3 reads CASSISDSSSYEQYF. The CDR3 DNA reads TGTGCCAGTAGTATCAGCGACTCGAGCTCCTACGAGCAGTACTTC.

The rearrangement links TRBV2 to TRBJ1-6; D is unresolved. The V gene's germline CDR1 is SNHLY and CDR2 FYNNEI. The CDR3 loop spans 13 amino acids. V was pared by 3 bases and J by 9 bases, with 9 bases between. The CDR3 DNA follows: TGTGCCAGCAGTGACATGGGAGGTTCACCCCTCCACTTT. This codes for CASSDMGGSPLHF.

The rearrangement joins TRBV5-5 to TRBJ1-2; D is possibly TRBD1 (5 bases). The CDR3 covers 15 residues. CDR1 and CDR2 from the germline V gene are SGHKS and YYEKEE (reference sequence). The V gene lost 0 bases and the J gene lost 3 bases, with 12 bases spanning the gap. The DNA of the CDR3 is TGTGCCAGCAGCTTGGATTGGGGCTACGACTATGGCTACACCTTC. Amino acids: CASSLDWGYDYGYTF.

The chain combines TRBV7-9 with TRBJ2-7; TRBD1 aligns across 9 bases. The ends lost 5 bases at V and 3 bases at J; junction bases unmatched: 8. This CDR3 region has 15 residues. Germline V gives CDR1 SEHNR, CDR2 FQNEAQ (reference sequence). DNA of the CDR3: TGTGCCAGCAGCCGAGCCAGGGGACAGGGCTACGAGCAGTACTTC. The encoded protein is CASSRARGQGYEQYF.

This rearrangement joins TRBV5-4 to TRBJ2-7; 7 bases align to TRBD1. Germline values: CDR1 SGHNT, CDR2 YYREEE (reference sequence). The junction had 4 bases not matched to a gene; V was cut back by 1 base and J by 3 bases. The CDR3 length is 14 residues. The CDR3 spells CASSLKTGHYEQYF. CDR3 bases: TGTGCCAGCAGCTTGAAGACAGGGCACTACGAGCAGTACTTC.

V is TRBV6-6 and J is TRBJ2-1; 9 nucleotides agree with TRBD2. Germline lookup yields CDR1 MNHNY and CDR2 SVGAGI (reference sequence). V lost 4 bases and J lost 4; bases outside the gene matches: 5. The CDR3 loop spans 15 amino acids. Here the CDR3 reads CASSFSGSGYNEQFF. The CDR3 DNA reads TGTGCCAGCAGTTTTAGCGGGAGTGGGTACAATGAGCAGTTCTTC.

CDR3 nucleotide sequence: TGTGCCAGCAGCCCGGTCAGGGGGAGAAATTCACCCCTCCACTTT. This sequence encodes CASSPVRGRNSPLHF. The genes are TRBV5-4 and TRBJ1-6, with TRBD1 matching over 7 bases. Germline V gene sequence: CDR1 SGHNT, CDR2 YYREEE (reference sequence). Losses at the gene ends were 4 bases for V and 7 bases for J; bases not matched to a gene: 8. This CDR3 comprises 15 residues.

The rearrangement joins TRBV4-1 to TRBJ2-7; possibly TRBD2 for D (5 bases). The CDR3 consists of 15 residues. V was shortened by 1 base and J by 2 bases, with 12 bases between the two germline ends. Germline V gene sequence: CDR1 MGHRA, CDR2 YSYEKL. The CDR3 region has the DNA TGCGCCAGCAGCCAAGCAACTAGTCGGCCCTACGAGCAGTACTTC. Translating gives CASSQATSRPYEQYF.